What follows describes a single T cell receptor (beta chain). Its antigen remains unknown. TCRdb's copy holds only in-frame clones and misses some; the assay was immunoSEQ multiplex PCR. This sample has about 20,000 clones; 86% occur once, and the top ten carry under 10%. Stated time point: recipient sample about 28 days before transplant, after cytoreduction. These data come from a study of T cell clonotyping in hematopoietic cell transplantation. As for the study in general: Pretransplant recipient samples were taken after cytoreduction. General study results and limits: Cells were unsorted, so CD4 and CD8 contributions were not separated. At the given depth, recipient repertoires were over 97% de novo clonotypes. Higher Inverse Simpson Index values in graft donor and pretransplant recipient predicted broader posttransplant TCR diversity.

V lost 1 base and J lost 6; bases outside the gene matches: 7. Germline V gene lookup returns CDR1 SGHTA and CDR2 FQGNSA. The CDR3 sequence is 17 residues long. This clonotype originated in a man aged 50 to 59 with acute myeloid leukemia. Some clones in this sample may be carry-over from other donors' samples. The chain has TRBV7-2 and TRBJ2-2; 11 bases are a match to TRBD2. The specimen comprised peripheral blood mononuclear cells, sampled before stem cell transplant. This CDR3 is CASSLGLAGSGSGELFF. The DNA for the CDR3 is TGTGCCAGCAGCTTAGGACTAGCGGGGTCAGGCTCCGGGGAGCTGTTTTTT.